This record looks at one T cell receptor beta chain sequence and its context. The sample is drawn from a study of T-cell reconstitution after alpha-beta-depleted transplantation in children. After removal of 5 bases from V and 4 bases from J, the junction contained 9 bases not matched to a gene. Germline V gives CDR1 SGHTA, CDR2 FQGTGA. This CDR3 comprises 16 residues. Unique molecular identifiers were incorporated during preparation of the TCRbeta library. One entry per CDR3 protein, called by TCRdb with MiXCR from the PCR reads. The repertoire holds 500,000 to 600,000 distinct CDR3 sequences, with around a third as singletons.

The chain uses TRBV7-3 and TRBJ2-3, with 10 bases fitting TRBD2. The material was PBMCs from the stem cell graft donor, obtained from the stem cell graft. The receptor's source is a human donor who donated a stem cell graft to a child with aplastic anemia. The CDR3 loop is CASSPLAGGEADTQYF. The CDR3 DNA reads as TGTGCCAGCAGCCCCTTAGCGGGAGGTGAGGCAGATACGCAGTATTTT.